These 15 T cell receptor beta chains came from one sample sequenced in a study of T cells in Graves' hyperthyroidism and ophthalmopathy (dated by TCRdb to between 2018 and 2021). The library was made by multiplex PCR. Data came from an Illumina HiSeq 2000. The TCR beta CDR3 regions were amplified from the RNA transcripts. A first-round RT-PCR of the TCR CDR3 used the HTBI primer set with the Qiagen OneStep RT-PCR kit. Using fastp trimming at Q25 and MiXCR clonotype assembly, TCRdb reanalyzed the public sequencing data and kept in-frame beta chains. Identical CDR3 proteins give one entry, which carries the most common genes and DNA. The sample data list fewer than 350,000 distinct CDR3 sequences, and 13% of these were observed just once. Clones ranked in the top ten supply 7% to 8.5% of the sample. Input material: blood. The receptors were gathered from a woman aged 30 to 39 with Graves' hyperthyroidism that later progressed to Graves' ophthalmopathy.

This clonotype was seen repeatedly, ten times or more. The genes are TRBV18 and TRBJ2-7; 9 nucleotides match TRBD1. Germline CDR1 and CDR2: KGHSH and LQKENI. V lost 5 bases to trimming and J lost 5 bases; unmatched junction nucleotides: 10. The CDR3 has 15 amino acids. DNA for the CDR3: TGTGCCAGCTCATCCTTCCGGGACAGGGTGAACGAGCAGTACTTC. It encodes CASSSFRDRVNEQYF.

This clonotype was counted at least ten times. V and J are TRBV9 and TRBJ2-1; 9 bases agree with TRBD2. Germline CDR1 is SGDLS and CDR2 is YYNGEE. The CDR3 consists of 17 residues. V lost 3 bases to trimming and J lost 7 bases; unmatched junction nucleotides: 14. CDR3 loop: CASSEGLAGTQGNEQFF. In DNA form, the CDR3 reads TGTGCCAGCAGCGAGGGCCTAGCGGGGACCCAGGGGAATGAGCAGTTCTTC.

This clonotype was counted at least ten times. The rearrangement links TRBV20-1 to TRBJ1-6; a weak D match, TRBD1 (6 bases). Germline loops: CDR1 DFQATT, CDR2 SNEGSKA (reference sequence). This CDR3 is built from 15 residues. Trimming cost V 2 bases and J 7 bases, with 15 bases left between them. CDR3 sequence (DNA): TGCAGTGCTAGACCAGGGGATTTCGGGAATTCACCCCTCCACTTT. Translation gives CSARPGDFGNSPLHF.

This clonotype was picked up many times. V gene TRBV28 combines with J gene TRBJ2-3; D not resolved. Trimming took 4 bases from V and 2 from J, leaving 10 bases between them. This CDR3 has 14 residues. CDR1 is MDHEN, CDR2 SYDVKM, per germline. Here the CDR3 reads CASSSPRTTDTQYF. CDR3 coding DNA: TGTGCCAGCAGTTCGCCCCGGACCACAGATACGCAGTATTTT.

At least ten counts were recorded for this clonotype. The V gene is TRBV3-2, the J gene TRBJ2-3; the D call TRBD2 from the table was never checked on the DNA. TRBV3-2 is designated a pseudogene. This CDR3 has 17 residues. The chain's CDR3 is CASSQGLAGGHPDTQYF. The CDR3 coding sequence is TGTGCCAGCAGCCAGGGTTTAGCGGGAGGGCATCCAGATACGCAGTATTTT.

This clonotype appeared many times. CDR3 bases: TGTGCCAGCAGCCATGGCGGGAGAGTCACCGGGGAGCTGTTTTTT. Amino acid sequence: CASSHGGRVTGELFF. The chain employs TRBV3-1 and TRBJ2-2; 7 nucleotides agree with TRBD2. CDR3 length equals 15 residues. Losses at the gene ends were 3 bases for V and 4 bases for J; bases not matched to a gene: 5. In germline, CDR1 is LGHDT, CDR2 YNNKEL (reference sequence).

The CDR3: CASSPGQAIQETQYF. CDR3 bases: TGTGCCAGCTCTCCGGGACAGGCAATCCAAGAGACCCAGTACTTC. This rearrangement joins TRBV6-2 or TRBV6-3 to TRBJ2-5; 8 bases are a match to TRBD1. Germline CDR1 reads MNHEY; CDR2 reads SVGEGT. Trimming cost V 8 bases and J 1 base; bases outside gene matches: 9. The CDR3 is 15 amino acids.

V gene TRBV7-9 combines with J gene TRBJ1-2; D not resolved. Trimming removed 2 bases at V and 4 bases at J, with 11 bases between. The CDR3 has 14 amino acids. Germline CDR1 SEHNR, CDR2 FQNEAQ (reference sequence). This CDR3 reads CASSLPQIPYGYTF. CDR3 sequence (DNA): TGTGCCAGCAGCTTACCCCAAATCCCCTATGGCTACACCTTC.

This clonotype was counted at least ten times. The chain combines TRBV20-1 with TRBJ1-2; TRBD1 is a possible D gene (6 bases). Trimming shortened V by 7 bases and J by 4 bases, and 19 bases separated the two germline ends. CDR1 is DFQATT and CDR2 is SNEGSKA in the germline V gene (reference sequence). The CDR3 spans 14 residues. In nucleotides, the CDR3 is TGCAGTGTCATTCTAGGGGGGCCGGGCTATGGCTACACCTTC. Translated, it gives CSVILGGPGYGYTF.

This clonotype was observed at least ten times. The V and J genes are TRBV7-2 and TRBJ2-7, with a tentative D call TRBD1 (5 bases). The CDR3 is 14 amino acids. V was clipped by 5 bases and J by 2 bases, with 13 bases between them. Germline V gene sequence: CDR1 SGHTA, CDR2 FQGNSA. CDR3 sequence (DNA): TGTGCCAGCAGCCGAGGACAACTTGCCTACGAGCAGTACTTC. Its translation is CASSRGQLAYEQYF.

There are many counts of this clonotype. The chain combines TRBV3-1 with TRBJ2-1, with TRBD2 matching over 10 bases. V shed 4 bases and J 5 bases; nucleotides not matched to a gene: 8. Germline values: CDR1 LGHDT, CDR2 YNNKEL (reference sequence). CDR3 length equals 16 residues. The CDR3 loop reads CASSRGLAGVDNEQFF. The DNA of the CDR3 is TGTGCCAGCAGCCGCGGCCTAGCGGGAGTAGACAATGAGCAGTTCTTC.

This clonotype was counted at least ten times. The genes are TRBV3-1 and TRBJ2-2; tentatively, D is TRBD1 (6 bases). Looked up from germline, CDR1 is LGHDT and CDR2 is YNNKEL (reference sequence). The CDR3 consists of 13 residues. Trimming pared 7 bases from V and 3 bases from J, leaving 9 bases between. CDR3 in amino acids: CASNNRDTGELFF. The CDR3 nucleotides are TGTGCCAGCAATAACAGGGACACCGGGGAGCTGTTTTTT.

In its sample, this clonotype was seen many times. The chain is built from TRBV28 and TRBJ2-7; 9 nucleotides line up with TRBD1. Germline V lookup: CDR1 MDHEN, CDR2 SYDVKM. V lost 5 bases to trimming and J lost 4 bases; unmatched junction nucleotides: 3. The CDR3 covers 13 residues. The CDR3 DNA reads as TGTGCCAGCAGTAGGACAGGGGCTTACGAGCAGTACTTC. This encodes CASSRTGAYEQYF.

This clonotype was seen ten or more times. The chain is built from TRBV28 and TRBJ2-7; 9 bases align to TRBD1. This CDR3 is 16 amino acids long. Looked up from germline, CDR1 is MDHEN and CDR2 is SYDVKM. Unmatched junction bases numbered 11, after V lost 6 bases and J lost 2 bases. CDR3 sequence reads: CASRGFGDRATYEQYF. DNA of the CDR3: TGTGCCAGCAGAGGCTTTGGGGACAGGGCAACCTACGAGCAGTACTTC.

This clonotype was seen repeatedly, ten times or more. The CDR3 sequence is CASSLYSDRSYEQYF. In DNA form, the CDR3 reads TGTGCCAGCAGTTTATATTCGGACCGATCCTACGAGCAGTACTTC. The gene calls are TRBV28 and TRBJ2-7; no clear D gene. The CDR3 is 15 residues long. Trimming shortened V by 1 base and J by 1 base, and 11 bases separated the two germline ends. Germline V lookup: CDR1 MDHEN, CDR2 SYDVKM.